The present T cell receptor (beta chain) was sequenced within a study of cytomegalovirus exposure and HLA in healthy donors (dated by TCRdb to the late 2010s). With regard to the full study: According to an earlier analysis of several hundred of the donors, roughly 180 million T cells yielded 100 million or so unique TCR beta sequences and 276 Gb of sequence data. Approximately 300 gigabases of sequencing data and approximately 85 million unique TCR sequences were included in an early release covering 500 to 750 HLA-typed donors. Of the 398 genotyped donors, approximately 83% fell in the genetic ancestry cluster associated with self-reported Caucasian donors. The study aimed to test whether signatures of past pathogen exposure could be identified by cataloging public T cell receptors. The study used immunosequencing to profile the T cell repertoires of several hundred subjects and linked those repertoires to cytomegalovirus serostatus. Besides the first cohort of roughly 640 subjects, a separate validation cohort made up of 120 or so different subjects was used. To predict cytomegalovirus infection status, the study combined high-throughput TCR immunosequencing, statistical association of individual TCRs with disease status, and machine learning. A later analysis re-analyzed previously published TCR beta repertoires from approximately 700 donors and added high-resolution HLA genotyping to study TCR occurrence patterns. The later analysis used no new phenotypic data to find candidate immune exposures, relying instead on TCR beta sequences and their occurrence across donors. An earlier analysis of around 580 of the donors used high-throughput TCR beta sequencing to judge whether each TCR beta V gene segment behaved as functional or pseudogenic. Alongside the repertoire data, information on donor age, sex, ethnicity and CMV serostatus was compiled. In a later genetic analysis, genome-wide SNP genotypes for 398 of the 666 donors were used, and that subset was treated as a discovery cohort. All discovery cohort repertoires had been generated using a single sequencing platform. Class I and class II HLA loci were covered by the typing at four-digit resolution. The number of typed donors differed by locus: about 620-640 for A, B, C, DRB1 and DQB1; 522 for DQA1; 606 for DPA1; and about 470 for DPB1. Four or five DR-DQ haplotypes were handled as single units for association and clustering because linkage in the cohort was strong. On average, around 200,000 unique TCR beta nucleotide sequences were sequenced per donor among more than 350 genotyped donors of the cohort, with 15% to 20% of those sequences being non-productive. Paper-wide results and their limitations: A cluster of highly shared sequence variants was judged likely to represent a technical artifact of the sequencing pipeline. While some public TCRs were present in many individuals, most TCR sequences turned up only very rarely across donors. Several of the top co-occurrence clusters appeared to be linked to parvovirus B19, influenza, CMV and Epstein-Barr virus, according to a later analysis. Compared with the 666-donor mean, donors in an Asian-associated ancestry cluster had fewer N-insertions in productive TCRs, according to a later genetic analysis. A further reported finding was that TCR beta sequences accurately predicted the HLA-A and HLA-B alleles for most subjects in the first cohort. In vitro tests confirmed that three of the cytomegalovirus-associated TCR beta chains recognize cytomegalovirus antigens. In a later genetic analysis, a missense DCLRE1C variant was associated with V-gene and J-gene trimming of TCR beta chains, and the association was replicated in an independent cohort. Because counts were too low, fewer than 20 rarely observed V segments, including chromosome 9 orphons, were excluded from the earlier analysis of several hundred of the donors. The authors suggested that the approach could potentially be extended to other disease states and immunological phenotypes. CMV serostatus was the only immune exposure information available for the cohort. Some IMGT-functional V segments, including TRBV6-2 and TRBV6-3, could not be distinguished by the 87-base-pair reads and were therefore excluded. In a later analysis, the rate of TCR association differed among HLA loci, with DRB1 alleles having the most associated TCRs and HLA-C alleles having the fewest. A later analysis found that most CMV-associated TCR beta chains appeared HLA-restricted, with HLA associations seemingly driven largely by CMV exposure. Broadly in line with IMGT annotations, most TCR beta V segments showed up in productive rearrangements about 90% or about 30% of the time in an earlier analysis of about 500 of the donors. When HLA alleles, especially DR and DQ, strongly co-occurred, attributing TCR associations to individual alleles was difficult. At a false discovery rate of 0.05, a later analysis linked under 20,000 TCR beta sequences to specific HLA alleles. In a later analysis, HLA-associated TCR beta chains were found to be more clonally expanded and to have lower generation probabilities than equally common non-associated chains. Cytomegalovirus status was reported to be diagnosed by the classifier with high specificity and sensitivity in both the original and validation cohorts. Roughly uniform sequencing depth across donors was assumed in presence/absence analyses, although this assumption may not hold. Linkage disequilibrium might explain the correlated functional status among segregating V segments, but an unknown experimental factor could not be ruled out. The study listed 164 TCR beta chains as associated with cytomegalovirus. Because some donors lacked HLA typing at each locus, the association tests relied only on the typed subset. In this cohort, only TCR beta chains were sequenced, and detectable features were limited by the absence of alpha or paired-chain data.

A note on this clone: The antigen this receptor binds is unknown.

The cohort was made up of roughly 670 healthy bone marrow donors. At the time of sampling, all cohort members were nominally healthy, though unrecorded immune exposures were likely present. The donor tested CMV seropositive, placing the donor among the 250 to 350 seropositive members of the cohort. Every donor gave a peripheral blood sample, and the peripheral blood mononuclear cells from that sample were used for TCR beta sequencing. The Qiagen DNeasy Blood Extraction Kit was used to extract genomic DNA from the blood cell samples. The method was the immunoSEQ multiplex PCR assay. A mixture of 60 forward primers for TCR Vbeta segments and 13 reverse primers for TCR Jbeta segments was used in the multiplex PCR. Amplification of the CDR3 region of rearranged TCR beta genes was performed with a multiplex PCR assay on genomic DNA. The amplified TCR beta libraries were sequenced on the Illumina HiSeq System as 87-base-pair reads. The source study handled its data this way. Across the roughly 700 repertoires, a later analysis counted 78 million or so unique TCR beta chains, roughly 11 million of which were shared by at least two donors. Raw reads were error-corrected and collapsed into unique sequences with a nearest-neighbor algorithm that merged closely related sequences to remove PCR and sequencing errors. V, D and J gene segments were assigned by aligning CDR3 sequences to IMGT reference sequences. For a sequence to be retained, at least a six-nucleotide match to both a V gene segment and a J gene segment was required. A rearrangement counted as productive if the CDR3 had no stop codons and remained in frame with V and J, and every other rearrangement counted as non-productive. CDR3 was defined by IMGT convention, running from the second conserved V-encoded cysteine to the conserved J-encoded phenylalanine. The earlier analysis of roughly 590 of the donors excluded any sequence lacking an unambiguous match to a single V gene segment. In an earlier analysis of about 590 of the donors, a V segment was called functional when productive rearrangements were above 56.7%, and segregating when the standard deviation between donors exceeded 5%. To diagnose cytomegalovirus status from the catalog of TCR beta chain sequences, a statistical classification framework was built. V and J gene assignment, in a later analysis, came from comparing TCR nucleotide sequences with IMGT/GENE-DB human TR gene sequences. A later analysis assigned CDR3 sequences and most-parsimonious VDJ recombination scenarios with the TCRdist pipeline. A later analysis defined each TCR beta chain by its CDR3 amino acid sequence plus V-gene family, and excluded reads lacking a unique V-gene family. To address suspected cross-contamination and a sequencing artifact, a later analysis removed several hundred highly shared, low-generation-probability nucleotide sequences. In a later analysis, a clonal expansion index for each public chain was calculated from normalized within-repertoire ranks of inferred template counts. In a later analysis, generation probabilities were computed with a VDJ recombination model fitted to out-of-frame rearrangements, and the resulting probabilities were checked against IGoR. In a later analysis, TCR-TCR, TCR-HLA and TCR-CMV co-occurrence was scored with hypergeometric tests, and a repertoire-size bias correction was applied to TCR pairs. In a later analysis, false discovery rates were estimated by permuting HLA or CMV assignments 20 times. In a later analysis, co-occurring TCRs were grouped with DBSCAN, and TCRdist sequence similarity was added when clustering was performed within HLA-allele-positive subsets. For co-occurrence clustering, repertoires with fewer than 30,000 or more than 120,000 public chains were excluded, along with five repertoires with anomalous nucleotide sharing. Held by TCRdb, this immuneACCESS table contains in-frame sequences only and omits some clones. Under half of the omission traces to an unresolved V gene where checked; the cause of the rest is unknown. The V and J calls and clone size are taken from that table; D and trimming were inferred from the DNA. The sample table includes about 200,000 clones. Around 1.1% of the sample goes to the ten largest clones.

The germline V gene encodes CDR1 SGHRS and CDR2 YFSETQ. The CDR3 runs 16 residues from the cysteine to the phenylalanine. Only the CDR3 part of the read is kept: 48 bases, read in frame from the first base. Germline trimming: 2 bases from V, 4 bases from J; junction bases outside gene matches: 11. This clonotype originated in a girl aged 2-9 years in good health and CMV-seropositive. The chain links TRBV5-1 with TRBJ2-5; 7 bases in the junction line up with TRBD1. The specimen sequenced was PBMCs. The CDR3 in this case is CASSLLDGSGGETQYF. The DNA sequence is given as TGCGCCAGCAGCTTACTTGACGGATCAGGGGGAGAGACCCAGTACTTC.